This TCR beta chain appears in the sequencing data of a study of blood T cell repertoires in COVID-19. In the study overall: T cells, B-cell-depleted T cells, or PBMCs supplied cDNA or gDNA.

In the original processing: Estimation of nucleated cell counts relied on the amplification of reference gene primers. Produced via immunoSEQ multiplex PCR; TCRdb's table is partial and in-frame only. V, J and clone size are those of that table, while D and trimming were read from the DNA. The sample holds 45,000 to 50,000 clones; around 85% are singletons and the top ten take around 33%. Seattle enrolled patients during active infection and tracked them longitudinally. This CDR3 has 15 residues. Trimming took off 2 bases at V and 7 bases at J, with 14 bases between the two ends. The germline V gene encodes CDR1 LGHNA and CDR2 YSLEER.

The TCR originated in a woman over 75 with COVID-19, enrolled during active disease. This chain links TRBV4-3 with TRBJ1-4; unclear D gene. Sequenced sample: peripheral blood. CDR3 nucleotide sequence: TGCGCCAGCAGCCAAAATCACGCGACGGGTGAAAAACTGTTTTTT. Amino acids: CASSQNHATGEKLFF.